This T cell receptor (beta chain) was found in a study of T-cell reconstitution after alpha-beta-depleted transplantation in children. Unique molecular identifiers were used to barcode this TCRbeta library. TCRdb independently ran MiXCR on the PCR reads; one entry per CDR3 protein. The data contain approximately 97,000 distinct CDR3 sequences, 7.5% to 9.5% of them singletons. The CDR3 runs to 13 residues. With 10 bases removed from V and 0 bases from J, the gap between germline ends came to 9 bases. Germline assignment: CDR1 MNHEY and CDR2 SMNVEV (reference sequence). Sequencing was performed on PBMCs, taken before TCRalphabeta/CD19-depleted stem cell transplant. J is TRBJ1-4 and V is TRBV27; D call uncertain. This clonotype was obtained from a boy aged 2 to 10 with acute lymphoblastic leukemia, due to receive a stem cell transplant. CDR3 region: CAINGATNEKLFF. The CDR3 coding sequence is TGTGCCATAAACGGGGCAACTAATGAAAAACTGTTTTTT. Together with reference TRBV27 and TRBJ1-4, the CDR3 gives the full variable domain: EAQVTQNPRYLITVTGKKLTVTCSQNMNHEYMSWYRQDPGLGLRQIYYSMNVEVTDKGDVPEGYKVSRKEKRNFPLILESPSPNQTSLYFCAINGATNEKLFFGSGTQLSVL.